A selection of T cell receptor beta chains follows, all from one sample in a study of T-cell reconstitution after alpha-beta-depleted transplantation in children. Via MiXCR, TCRdb re-called the PCR reads, giving one row per CDR3 protein. The table has about 400,000 distinct CDR3 sequences, about a fifth seen once; the top ten hold 3.8%. Specimen: PBMCs from the stem cell graft donor, collected from the stem cell graft. All receptors come from a human donor who donated a stem cell graft to a child with acute myeloid leukemia. CDR3s include the opening cysteine and the closing phenylalanine or tryptophan. The order of the fields is V gene, D gene, J gene, CDR3 protein. The D gene is left open where the match is weak.

TRBV7-3	-	TRBJ2-1	CASALTGDNEQFF
TRBV11-2	-	TRBJ2-7	CASSLSQGVYEQYF
TRBV18	TRBD2	TRBJ2-1	CASSPGTSGSFDEQFF
TRBV15	TRBD1	TRBJ2-3	CATSREGGRSTDTQYF
TRBV21-1	-	TRBJ2-7	CASSKFGRYEQYF
TRBV24-1	-	TRBJ2-3	CATGEEQGSLAGDTQYF
TRBV20-1	TRBD2	TRBJ2-1	CSAISGRSYNEQFF
TRBV5-1	TRBD1	TRBJ2-7	CASSLRQGVGYEQYF
TRBV7-6	-	TRBJ2-2	CASSLRYGGMNTGELFF
TRBV28	-	TRBJ2-7	CASRKSQGHSYEQYF
TRBV5-1	-	TRBJ2-3	CASIPGSGTDTQYF
TRBV2	-	TRBJ2-5	CASSVRSGGETQYF
TRBV2	TRBD1	TRBJ1-5	CASSEGGRGLGQPQHF
TRBV6-5	-	TRBJ2-7	CASRDLASSYEQYF
TRBV20-1	-	TRBJ2-1	CSARVKPGVGEQFF
TRBV29-1	-	TRBJ1-4	CSVAGHLTNEKLFF
TRBV15	-	TRBJ2-7	CATSRDASLGSYEQYF